Below are 6 T cell receptor beta chains sequenced from a single sample in a study of control samples from healthy donors and cancer patients. Clones were read by immunoSEQ multiplex PCR, and TCRdb kept only the in-frame ones, dropping some. The sample holds about 83,000 clones; 91% are singletons and the top ten take 17%. The sample was blood. The receptor set was obtained from a man aged 50-59 years in good health.

The CDR3 region is CAGQTGGGSNQPQHF. The CDR3, as DNA: TGTGCCGGACAGACAGGGGGGGGTAGCAATCAGCCCCAGCATTTT. The rearrangement joins TRBV6-5 to TRBJ1-5; 9 nucleotides line up with TRBD1. This CDR3 is built from 15 residues. V lost 11 bases and J lost 0; bases outside the gene matches: 8. Germline V CDR1 and CDR2: MNHEY, SVGAGI.

This chain links TRBV6-6 with TRBJ2-7; D is ambiguous. In germline, CDR1 is MNHNY, CDR2 SVGAGI (reference sequence). Trimming removed 5 bases from V and 6 bases from J, with 11 bases in between. This CDR3 spans 12 amino acids. Here the CDR3 reads CASSAAKSEQYF. CDR3 nucleotides: TGTGCCAGCAGTGCAGCAAAGAGCGAGCAGTACTTC.

The chain is built from TRBV24-1 and TRBJ1-5; no clear D gene. Germline assignment: CDR1 KGHDR and CDR2 SFDVKD. Trimming left V 3 bases short and J 0 bases short, with 5 bases between. CDR3 length: 14 residues. CDR3 coding DNA: TGTGCCACCAGTGATCTCGATAGCAATCAGCCCCAGCATTTT. It translates to CATSDLDSNQPQHF.

V gene TRBV15 combines with J gene TRBJ2-7; D may be TRBD2 (5 bases). The CDR3 has 13 amino acids. The germline V gene encodes CDR1 LNHNV and CDR2 YYDKDF (reference sequence). V was pared by 0 bases and J by 4 bases, with 7 bases between. The CDR3 loop is CATSRDGGYEQYF. The DNA of the CDR3 is TGTGCCACCAGCAGAGATGGAGGTTACGAGCAGTACTTC. The full variable domain, with the rest looked up from reference TRBV15 and TRBJ2-7, is DAMVIQNPRYQVTQFGKPVTLSCSQTLNHNVMYWYQQKSSQAPKLLFHYYDKDFNNEADTPDNFQSRRPNTSFCFLDIRSPGLGDTAMYLCATSRDGGYEQYFGPGTRLTVT.

The chain links TRBV29-1 to TRBJ2-6; possible D gene TRBD1, 6 bases. The V and J ends lost 6 bases and 0 bases respectively, with 21 bases between them. Germline V lookup: CDR1 SQVTM, CDR2 ANQGSEA. The CDR3 is 18 amino acids. CDR3 coding DNA: TGCAGCGTGGGGCCGTTAGTTGGACAGCACTCTGGGGCCAACGTCCTGACTTTC. This translates into CSVGPLVGQHSGANVLTF.

The J gene is TRBJ2-1, the V gene TRBV5-1; 11 bases line up with TRBD2. The CDR3 has 17 residues. With V trimmed by 2 bases and J by 6 bases, 10 bases remained unmatched. Germline V gene sequence: CDR1 SGHRS, CDR2 YFSETQ. The CDR3 protein is CASSLVPGTSGFNEQFF. The CDR3, as DNA: TGCGCCAGCAGCTTAGTCCCCGGGACTAGCGGCTTCAATGAGCAGTTCTTC.